These T cell receptor beta chains were read from a single sample in a study of beta chain features in type 1 diabetes. Profiling relied on immunoSEQ multiplex PCR, and the TCRdb table lists in-frame clones only, not all of them. Of around 200,000 clones in the sample, about 13% were seen once. Sample: central memory CD4+ T cells from blood. The receptors here all came from a woman between 18 and 30 years old in good health. Each CDR3 is given with its conserved first and last residue. D genes are given only for firm matches. Clone size appears in some rows only: once, few, many, or a class for an expanded clone.

>TRBD2|TRBV5-6|few|TRBJ2-1
CASSEGTISSYNEQFF
TGTGCCAGCAGCGAGGGGACTATTAGCTCCTACAATGAGCAGTTCTTC
>TRBD2|TRBV15|few|TRBJ2-2
CATSRDRRTSGRRMTGELFF
TGTGCCACCAGCAGAGATCGCAGGACTAGCGGGAGGAGAATGACCGGGGAGCTGTTTTTT
>TRBD1|TRBV27|many|TRBJ2-5
CASRVTGTKTQYF
TGTGCCAGCAGAGTGACAGGGACGAAGACCCAGTACTTC
>NA|TRBV10-3|few|TRBJ1-4
CAISESTGLEEKLFF
TGTGCCATCAGTGAGTCGACGGGATTAGAAGAAAAACTGTTTTTT
>TRBD1|TRBV28|NA|TRBJ2-1
CASGGTGAYNEQFF
TGTGCCAGCGGCGGGACAGGGGCCTACAATGAGCAGTTCTTC
>NA|TRBV15|NA|TRBJ2-3
CATRLTASTDTQYF
TGTGCCACGAGACTCACGGCTAGCACAGATACGCAGTATTTT
>NA|TRBV28|few|TRBJ1-5
CASSVLGQPQHF
TGTGCCAGCAGTGTCCTCGGGCAGCCCCAGCATTTT
>TRBD2|TRBV27|few|TRBJ2-1
CASSLGLAGGPHVDEQFF
TGTGCCAGCAGTTTAGGTCTAGCGGGAGGCCCTCACGTCGATGAGCAGTTCTTC
>TRBD1|TRBV30|few|TRBJ2-3
CAWSGGQGSTDTQYF
TGTGCCTGGAGTGGGGGACAGGGAAGCACAGATACGCAGTATTTT
>NA|TRBV14|few|TRBJ1-2
CASSQDPGQRLSCTF
TGTGCCAGCAGCCAAGATCCCGGACAGCGTCTTTCGTGTACCTTC
>TRBD2|TRBV5-6|many|TRBJ2-3
CASHQRGRTDTQYF
TGTGCCAGCCATCAGCGGGGGAGGACAGATACGCAGTATTTT
>NA|TRBV5-5|few|TRBJ1-4
CASMEGTNEKLFF
TGTGCCAGCATGGAGGGAACTAATGAAAAACTGTTTTTT
>NA|TRBV15|NA|TRBJ1-5
CATSRDVTRIRSGRNQPQHF
TGTGCCACCAGCAGAGATGTCACTCGAATTCGTTCAGGGAGGAATCAGCCCCAGCATTTT
>TRBD2|TRBV30|NA|TRBJ2-7
CAWTGGGYEQYF
TGTGCCTGGACGGGGGGGGGCTACGAGCAGTACTTC
>TRBD2|TRBV11-2|few|TRBJ2-1
CASSPGTSGSRQFF
TGTGCCAGCAGCCCGGGGACTAGCGGGAGTCGGCAGTTCTTC
>NA|TRBV28|NA|TRBJ1-3
CASSFLTRGGNTIYF
TGTGCCAGCAGTTTTCTCACCAGGGGTGGAAACACCATATATTTT
>TRBD2|TRBV28|NA|TRBJ2-7
CASSQGLVTQYF
TGTGCCAGCAGCCAAGGACTAGTTACCCAGTACTTC
>NA|TRBV7-3|few|TRBJ2-7
CASSLKGQGHEQYF
TGTGCCAGCAGCTTAAAGGGTCAGGGTCACGAGCAGTACTTC
>TRBD1|TRBV5-1|few|TRBJ2-3
CASSTGQVGTDTQYF
TGCGCCAGCAGCACCGGACAGGTGGGCACAGATACGCAGTATTTT